Below are 30 T cell receptor beta chains sequenced from a single sample in a study of shared clonotypes between healthy human individuals. The protocol was immunoSEQ multiplex PCR, while the TCRdb copy is restricted to in-frame clones and leaves out a portion. The sample contains around 2.1 million clones, roughly 91% of which appear only once. Naive-designated CD8 cells lacked CD45RO, were positively enriched for CCR7, and omitted terminally differentiated effector memory CD45RA+ cells. Source material: naive CD8+ T cells from PBMCs. These receptors were collected from a man aged 18 to 30 in good health. Some clones in this sample may be carry-over from other donors' samples.

The genes are TRBV5-8 and TRBJ2-1, with unresolved D. The CDR3 length is 13 residues. Trimming stripped 4 bases from V and 5 bases from J, with 10 bases between. CDR1 is SGHTS and CDR2 is YDEGEE in the germline V gene. DNA of the CDR3: TGTGCCAGCAGCACGAAGCGAAACAATGAGCAGTTCTTC. This translates into CASSTKRNNEQFF.

The chain joins TRBV9 to TRBJ1-1, with TRBD1 identical over 12 bases. With V trimmed by 4 bases and J by 2 bases, 12 bases remained unmatched. The CDR3 length is 18 residues. In germline, CDR1 is SGDLS, CDR2 YYNGEE. The CDR3 loop is CASSPTLGQGAGNTEAFF. CDR3 sequence (DNA): TGTGCCAGCAGCCCCACCTTGGGACAGGGGGCGGGCAACACTGAAGCTTTCTTT.

Of note for this clone: This sample includes further DNA sequences coding for the same CDR3. V usage is TRBV2 and J usage is TRBJ1-3, with TRBD1 identical over 8 bases. CDR3 length: 14 amino acids. Germline CDR1 and CDR2: SNHLY and FYNNEI. Trimming removed 6 bases from V and 4 bases from J; junction bases left unmatched: 5. The CDR3 DNA reads as TGTGCCAGCAGAGGACAGGGAAGAGGAAACACCATATATTTT. It yields the protein CASRGQGRGNTIYF.

This sequence joins TRBV7-8 and TRBJ2-7; 8 bases fit TRBD1. The CDR3 is made up of 17 amino acids. Germline assignment: CDR1 SGHVS and CDR2 FQNEAQ. J gave up 7 bases and V 0 bases, and 14 bases lay outside the gene matches. The CDR3: CASSLAARQGSGLEQYF. The CDR3 DNA follows: TGTGCCAGCAGCTTAGCTGCTAGACAGGGGTCGGGTCTAGAGCAGTACTTC.

This chain joins TRBV4-3 and TRBJ1-4; D might be TRBD1 (5 bases). The CDR3 runs to 15 residues. Germline V CDR1 and CDR2: LGHNA, YSLEER. V dropped 0 bases and J dropped 4 bases, with 9 bases sitting between them. DNA for the CDR3: TGCGCCAGCAGCCAAGACAGGGTTCGTAATGAAAAACTGTTTTTT. This encodes CASSQDRVRNEKLFF.

The V gene is TRBV27, the J gene TRBJ2-5; no clear D gene. The germline gives CDR1 MNHEY, CDR2 SMNVEV (reference sequence). Trimming left V 8 bases short and J 0 bases short, with 7 bases between. This CDR3 region has 12 residues. CDR3 nucleotides: TGTGCCAGCCGCAGGTACCAAGAGACCCAGTACTTC. This translates into CASRRYQETQYF.

This chain links TRBV7-9 with TRBJ2-7; D is unclear. Trimming shortened V by 4 bases and J by 0 bases, and 7 bases separated the two germline ends. The V gene's germline CDR1 is SEHNR and CDR2 FQNEAQ (reference sequence). CDR3 size: 13 residues. As DNA, the CDR3 is TGTGCCAGCAGCTCTCCTCACTCCTACGAGCAGTACTTC. This translates into CASSSPHSYEQYF.

The rearrangement links TRBV11-2 to TRBJ2-7; 10 bases agree with TRBD1. CDR1 and CDR2 from the germline V gene are SGHAT and FQNNGV. The CDR3 length is 15 residues. Trimming cost V 3 bases and J 7 bases; bases outside gene matches: 9. The CDR3 spells CASSFPGTGVWEQYF. In DNA form, the CDR3 reads TGTGCCAGCAGCTTCCCCGGGACAGGGGTTTGGGAGCAGTACTTC.

This clone appeared once. The chain joins TRBV27 to TRBJ2-3; D is unresolved. V lost 3 bases to trimming and J lost 0 bases, with 10 bases between them. The germline V gene has CDR1 MNHEY and CDR2 SMNVEV (reference sequence). The CDR3 extends over 15 amino acids. The CDR3 loop reads CASSFLGRSTDTQYF. The CDR3 DNA reads as TGTGCCAGCAGTTTTTTAGGGCGGAGCACAGATACGCAGTATTTT.

The V and J genes are TRBV13 and TRBJ2-7; TRBD1 agrees at 7 bases. Trimming took 5 bases from V and 3 from J; bases not matched to a gene: 7. The germline V gene encodes CDR1 PRHDT and CDR2 FYEKMQ (reference sequence). The CDR3 length is 14 residues. The CDR3 spells CASSRSRDSYEQYF. DNA for the CDR3: TGTGCCAGCAGCAGGTCCCGGGACAGCTACGAGCAGTACTTC. Full variable domain (outside the CDR3, taken from reference TRBV13 and TRBJ2-7): AAGVIQSPRHLIKEKRETATLKCYPIPRHDTVYWYQQGPGQDPQFLISFYEKMQSDKGSIPDRFSAQQFSDYHSELNMSSLELGDSALYFCASSRSRDSYEQYFGPGTRLTVT.

This chain uses TRBV7-9 with TRBJ2-7; perhaps TRBD2 as D (5 bases). CDR1 and CDR2 (germline): SEHNR, FQNEAQ (reference sequence). The CDR3 runs to 13 residues. V lost 10 bases, J lost 3 bases, and 16 bases lay in between. CDR3 region: CATSRAGSYEQYF. For the CDR3, the DNA is TGTGCCACCTCGAGGGCAGGCAGCTACGAGCAGTACTTC.

V is TRBV7-9 and J is TRBJ2-1; either TRBD1 or TRBD2 may fit D (5 bases each). V shed 5 bases and J shed 10 bases, with 9 bases lying between them. Germline CDR1 SEHNR, CDR2 FQNEAQ (reference sequence). The CDR3 is 11 amino acids. Here the CDR3 reads CASSTWGEQFF. The CDR3 region has the DNA TGTGCCAGCAGCACCTGGGGGGAGCAGTTCTTC.

The chain's CDR3 is CASSQQRGGSEAFF. Here the CDR3 DNA reads TGCGCCAGCAGCCAACAAAGAGGTGGGTCTGAAGCTTTCTTT. The V gene is TRBV4-1, the J gene TRBJ1-1; D not resolved. Per the germline V gene, CDR1 is MGHRA and CDR2 is YSYEKL. This CDR3 is built from 14 residues. Trimming cost V 2 bases and J 6 bases, with 13 bases left between them.

This chain links TRBV5-5 with TRBJ2-5, with 8 nucleotides matching TRBD1. The CDR3 length is 16 residues. CDR1 is SGHKS, CDR2 YYEKEE, per germline (reference sequence). J lost 4 bases, V lost 4 bases, and 12 bases had no gene match. CDR3 residues: CASSTGDRLRLETQYF. The CDR3 DNA is TGTGCCAGCAGCACGGGGGACAGGTTACGCCTAGAGACCCAGTACTTC.

The rearrangement joins TRBV6-5 to TRBJ2-1; D is unclear. Trimming pared 6 bases from V and 0 bases from J, leaving 9 bases between. CDR3 length: 14 residues. CDR1 is MNHEY and CDR2 is SVGAGI in the germline V gene. The CDR3 here is CASRIRHSYNEQFF. The CDR3 DNA follows: TGTGCCAGCAGAATCCGGCACTCCTACAATGAGCAGTTCTTC.

J is TRBJ2-6 and V is TRBV4-1; TRBD2 matches at 10 bases. The CDR3 contains 17 residues. V was pared by 4 bases and J by 0 bases, with 3 bases of the junction left unmatched. CDR1 and CDR2 (germline): MGHRA, YSYEKL. The DNA for the CDR3 is TGCGCCAGCAGCCTAAAGCGGGAGGGCTCTGGGGCCAACGTCCTGACTTTC. Its translation is CASSLKREGSGANVLTF.

V gene TRBV15 combines with J gene TRBJ1-1, with D possibly being TRBD1 (5 bases). V was cut by 1 base and J by 8 bases, with 11 bases left in between. Germline assignment: CDR1 LNHNV and CDR2 YYDKDF (reference sequence). The CDR3 runs to 13 residues. The CDR3 DNA follows: TGTGCCACCAGCAGAGGGGGCAGGGACGAAGCTTTCTTT. Protein: CATSRGGRDEAFF.

V and J are TRBV27 and TRBJ2-1, with D perhaps TRBD2 (6 bases). The CDR3 length is 16 residues. Germline CDR1 reads MNHEY; CDR2 reads SMNVEV (reference sequence). Trimming left V 2 bases short and J 9 bases short, with 20 bases between. Written as DNA, the CDR3 is TGTGCCAGCAGTTTAGATACCGGGACTGCACCAATTGAGCAGTTCTTC. This gives the protein CASSLDTGTAPIEQFF.

The chain combines TRBV28 with TRBJ2-1; 10 bases line up with TRBD2. V lost 2 bases to trimming and J lost 5 bases; unmatched junction nucleotides: 6. Germline V gene lookup returns CDR1 MDHEN and CDR2 SYDVKM. The CDR3 has 16 residues. CDR3: CASSLALAGDDNEQFF. CDR3 sequence (DNA): TGTGCCAGCAGTTTAGCCCTAGCGGGAGACGACAATGAGCAGTTCTTC. Full variable domain (missing parts from reference TRBV28 and TRBJ2-1): DVKVTQSSRYLVKRTGEKVFLECVQDMDHENMFWYRQDPGLGLRLIYFSYDVKMKEKGDIPEGYSVSREKKERFSLILESASTNQTSMYLCASSLALAGDDNEQFFGPGTRLTVL.

V and J are TRBV5-1 and TRBJ2-7; 10 bases line up with TRBD2. The CDR3 is 16 residues long. V shed 4 bases and J 4 bases; nucleotides not matched to a gene: 11. Germline V lookup: CDR1 SGHRS, CDR2 YFSETQ. In nucleotides, the CDR3 is TGCGCCAGCAGCCCAAGACTAGCGGGCCTTAGTTACGAGCAGTACTTC. It specifies CASSPRLAGLSYEQYF.

This rearrangement joins TRBV5-4 to TRBJ2-7; D uncertain. V dropped 6 bases and J dropped 12 bases, with 19 bases sitting between them. This CDR3 is 12 amino acids long. Germline V lookup: CDR1 SGHNT, CDR2 YYREEE (reference sequence). The CDR3 bases are TGTGCCAGCATCCCCCTCCGTTTTTTTTGGTACTTC. Translating gives CASIPLRFFWYF.

The gene calls are TRBV15 and TRBJ1-4; 7 bases fit TRBD1. Per germline, CDR1 LNHNV and CDR2 YYDKDF (reference sequence). The CDR3 loop spans 15 amino acids. V lost 5 bases, J lost 5 bases, and 8 bases stayed unmatched. The CDR3: CATSQGGGLNEKLFF. The CDR3 nucleotides read TGTGCCACCAGCCAGGGGGGGGGTTTAAATGAAAAACTGTTTTTT. The variable domain in full, with the rest retrieved from reference TRBV15 and TRBJ1-4, is DAMVIQNPRYQVTQFGKPVTLSCSQTLNHNVMYWYQQKSSQAPKLLFHYYDKDFNNEADTPDNFQSRRPNTSFCFLDIRSPGLGDTAMYLCATSQGGGLNEKLFFGSGTQLSVL.

This chain uses TRBV27 with TRBJ1-1; no clear D gene. V was clipped by 0 bases and J by 6 bases, with 14 bases between them. Germline-derived CDR1 and CDR2 are MNHEY and SMNVEV (reference sequence). This CDR3 has 15 amino acids. Here the CDR3 reads CASSLSLGGQSEAFF. The CDR3 DNA sequence: TGTGCCAGCAGTTTATCGCTCGGTGGGCAGTCTGAAGCTTTCTTT.

This chain joins TRBV4-1 and TRBJ1-4; 7 nucleotides align to TRBD1. The V and J ends lost 3 bases and 8 bases, in that order; junction bases with no gene match: 12. The CDR3 has 16 residues. CDR1 is MGHRA, CDR2 YSYEKL, per germline. CDR3 residues: CASSQEPGQQQEKLFF. For the CDR3, the DNA is TGCGCCAGCAGCCAGGAACCGGGACAGCAGCAAGAAAAACTGTTTTTT.

CDR3 nucleotide sequence: TGTGCCAGCAGCTCCTTATCTGGCACCATATATTTT. Translated, it gives CASSSLSGTIYF. This sequence joins TRBV5-4 and TRBJ1-3; unclear D gene. Trimming took off 3 bases at V and 9 bases at J, with 10 bases between the two ends. Germline CDR1 SGHNT, CDR2 YYREEE (reference sequence). The length of the CDR3 is 12 residues.

The chain combines TRBV19 with TRBJ1-5; D is unresolved. Germline CDR1 is LNHDA and CDR2 is SQIVND (reference sequence). Trimming removed 4 bases from V and 2 bases from J, with 15 bases in between. The CDR3 extends over 16 amino acids. CDR3: CASSSRKVGGNQPQHF. The CDR3 DNA sequence: TGTGCCAGTAGTAGCCGGAAGGTCGGGGGCAATCAGCCCCAGCATTTT.

The V gene is TRBV9, the J gene TRBJ1-1; 8 nucleotides agree with TRBD1. Germline CDR1 SGDLS, CDR2 YYNGEE. CDR3 size: 16 residues. The ends lost 0 bases at V and 4 bases at J; junction bases unmatched: 8. The CDR3 loop is CASSVGTGSIGTEAFF. The CDR3 coding sequence is TGTGCCAGCAGCGTAGGGACAGGGTCTATAGGCACTGAAGCTTTCTTT. Drawing the rest from reference TRBV9 and TRBJ1-1, the complete variable domain is DSGVTQTPKHLITATGQRVTLRCSPRSGDLSVYWYQQSLDQGLQFLIQYYNGEERAKGNILERFSAQQFPDLHSELNLSSLELGDSALYFCASSVGTGSIGTEAFFGQGTRLTVV.

The chain combines TRBV18 with TRBJ2-5, with TRBD1 identical over 8 bases. CDR3 length: 14 amino acids. V lost 4 bases, J lost 4 bases, and 5 bases stayed unmatched. The germline V gene has CDR1 KGHSH and CDR2 LQKENI. The CDR3 loop is CASSLGQAGETQYF. CDR3 coding DNA: TGTGCCAGCTCACTGGGACAGGCGGGAGAGACCCAGTACTTC.

The chain couples TRBV4-2 to TRBJ1-2; 11 nucleotides line up with TRBD1. Per germline, CDR1 LGHNA and CDR2 YNFKEQ. The CDR3 is made up of 19 amino acids. With 1 base clipped from V and 6 bases from J, the junction kept 16 bases outside the gene matches. CDR3 DNA: TGTGCCAGCAGCCAAGCCCCGGGACAGGGGGATTGGAGAAACCATGGCTACACCTTC. Translation: CASSQAPGQGDWRNHGYTF.

This chain links TRBV27 with TRBJ2-2; D not resolved. The CDR3 loop spans 13 amino acids. V was pared by 1 base and J by 3 bases, with 3 bases between. Germline V CDR1 and CDR2: MNHEY, SMNVEV (reference sequence). CDR3 bases: TGTGCCAGCAGTTTATATCACACCGGGGAGCTGTTTTTT. The encoded protein is CASSLYHTGELFF.